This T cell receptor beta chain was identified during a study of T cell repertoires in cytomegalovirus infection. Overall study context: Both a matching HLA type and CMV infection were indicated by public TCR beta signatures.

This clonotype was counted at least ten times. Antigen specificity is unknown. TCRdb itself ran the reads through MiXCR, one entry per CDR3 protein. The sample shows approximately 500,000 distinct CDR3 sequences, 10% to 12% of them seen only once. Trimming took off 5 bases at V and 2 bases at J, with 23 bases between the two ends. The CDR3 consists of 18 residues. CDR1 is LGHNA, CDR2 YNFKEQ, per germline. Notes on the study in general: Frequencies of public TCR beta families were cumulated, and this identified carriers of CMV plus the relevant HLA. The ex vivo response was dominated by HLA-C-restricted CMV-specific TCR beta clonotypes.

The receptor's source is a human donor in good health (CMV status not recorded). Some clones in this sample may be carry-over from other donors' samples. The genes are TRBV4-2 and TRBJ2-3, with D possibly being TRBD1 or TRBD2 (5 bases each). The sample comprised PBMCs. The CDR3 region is CASSRGRDRGVNTDTQYF. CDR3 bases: TGTGCCAGCAGCAGAGGCCGGGACCGAGGAGTGAACACAGATACGCAGTATTTT.